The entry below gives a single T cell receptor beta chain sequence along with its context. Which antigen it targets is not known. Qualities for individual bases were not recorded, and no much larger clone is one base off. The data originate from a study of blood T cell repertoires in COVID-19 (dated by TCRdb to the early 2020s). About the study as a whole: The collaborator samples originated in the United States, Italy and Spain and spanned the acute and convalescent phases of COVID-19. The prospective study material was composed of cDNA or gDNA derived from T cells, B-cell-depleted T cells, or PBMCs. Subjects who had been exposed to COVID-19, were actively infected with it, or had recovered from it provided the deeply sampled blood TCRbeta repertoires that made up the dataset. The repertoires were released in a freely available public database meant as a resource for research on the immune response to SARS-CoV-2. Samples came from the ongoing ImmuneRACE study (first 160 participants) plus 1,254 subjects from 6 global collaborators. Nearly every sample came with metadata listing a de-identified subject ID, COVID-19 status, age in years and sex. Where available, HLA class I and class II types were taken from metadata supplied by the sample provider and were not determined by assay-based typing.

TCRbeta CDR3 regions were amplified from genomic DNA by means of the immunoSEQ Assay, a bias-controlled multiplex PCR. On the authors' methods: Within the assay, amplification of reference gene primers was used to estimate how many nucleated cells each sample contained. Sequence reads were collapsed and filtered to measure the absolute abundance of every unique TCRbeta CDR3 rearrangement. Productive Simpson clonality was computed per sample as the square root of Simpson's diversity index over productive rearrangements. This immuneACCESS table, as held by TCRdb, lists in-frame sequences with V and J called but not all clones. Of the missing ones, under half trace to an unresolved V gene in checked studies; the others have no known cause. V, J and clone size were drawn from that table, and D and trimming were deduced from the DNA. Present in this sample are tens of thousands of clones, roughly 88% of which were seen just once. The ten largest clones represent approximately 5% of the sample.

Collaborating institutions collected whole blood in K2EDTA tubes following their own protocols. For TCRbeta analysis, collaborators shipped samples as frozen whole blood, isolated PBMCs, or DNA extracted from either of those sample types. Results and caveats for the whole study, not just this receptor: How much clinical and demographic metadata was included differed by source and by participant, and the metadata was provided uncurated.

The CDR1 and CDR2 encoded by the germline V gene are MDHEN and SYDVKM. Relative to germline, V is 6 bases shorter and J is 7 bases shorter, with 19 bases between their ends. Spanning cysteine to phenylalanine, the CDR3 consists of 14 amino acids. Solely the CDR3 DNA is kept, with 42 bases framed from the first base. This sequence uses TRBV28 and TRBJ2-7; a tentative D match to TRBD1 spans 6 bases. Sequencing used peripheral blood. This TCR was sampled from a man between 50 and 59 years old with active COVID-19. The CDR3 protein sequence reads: CASSRTGLLGEQYF. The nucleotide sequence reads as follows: TGTGCCAGCAGCCGAACAGGGCTCCTAGGGGAGCAGTACTTC.